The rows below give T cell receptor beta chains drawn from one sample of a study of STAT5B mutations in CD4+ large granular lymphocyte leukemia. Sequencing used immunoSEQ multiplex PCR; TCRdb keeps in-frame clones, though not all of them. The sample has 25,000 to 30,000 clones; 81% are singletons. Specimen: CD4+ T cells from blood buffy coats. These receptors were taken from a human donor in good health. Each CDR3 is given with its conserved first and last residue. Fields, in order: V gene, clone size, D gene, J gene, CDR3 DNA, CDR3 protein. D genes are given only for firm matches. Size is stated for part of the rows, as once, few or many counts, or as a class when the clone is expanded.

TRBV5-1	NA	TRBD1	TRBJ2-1	TGCGCCAGCTCCGAACAGGGGGCCTACAATGAGCAGTTCTTC	CASSEQGAYNEQFF
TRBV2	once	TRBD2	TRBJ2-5	TGTGCCAGCACTCCTAGCGGGGGGGCGTATAGTAGAGAGACCCAGTACTTC	CASTPSGGAYSRETQYF
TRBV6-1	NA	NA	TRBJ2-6	TGTGCCAGCAGTGGAAGGCTACCCTCTGGGGCCAACGTCCTGACTTTC	CASSGRLPSGANVLTF
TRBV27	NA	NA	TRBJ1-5	TGTGCCAGCAGTCGAGGGGTTGGACAGCCCCAGCATTTT	CASSRGVGQPQHF
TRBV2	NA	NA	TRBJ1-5	TGTGCCAGCAGCCTCGAAAGTGCGGGGCTCCAGCCCCAGCATTTT	CASSLESAGLQPQHF
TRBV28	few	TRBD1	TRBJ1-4	TGTGCCAGCACCACGACAGGGAATGAAGAAAAACTGTTTTTT	CASTTTGNEEKLFF
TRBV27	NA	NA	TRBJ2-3	TGTGCCAGCAGGACTGGTCAAGCCGGAGATACGCAGTATTTT	CASRTGQAGDTQYF
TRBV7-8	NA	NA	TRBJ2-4	TGTGCCAGCAGCGGGGTAGCCAAAAACATTCAGTACTTC	CASSGVAKNIQYF
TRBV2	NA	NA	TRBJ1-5	TGTGCCAGCAGGAGGGATTACGTTAGCAATCAGCCCCAGCATTTT	CASRRDYVSNQPQHF
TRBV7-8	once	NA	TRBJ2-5	TGTGCCAGCAGTAAGGGACCAACCGGGACCCAGTACTTC	CASSKGPTGTQYF
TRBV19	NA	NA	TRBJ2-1	TGTGCCAGTAGTATCCCCACGGACAGAAATGAGCAGTTCTTC	CASSIPTDRNEQFF
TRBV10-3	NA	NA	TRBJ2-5	TGTGCCATCAGGGGGGCGGTCGCGGAGACCCAGTACTTC	CAIRGAVAETQYF
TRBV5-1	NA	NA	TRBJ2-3	TGCGCCAGCAGCTTGGCGTTGGCGGATACGCAGTATTTT	CASSLALADTQYF
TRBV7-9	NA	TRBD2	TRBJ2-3	TGTGCCAGCAGCCCAGGACTAGCGGGGGTATCAGATACGCAGTATTTT	CASSPGLAGVSDTQYF
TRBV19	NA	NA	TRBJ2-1	TGTGCCAGTAGTTTGGAGACTTACCGCTACAATGAGCAGTTCTTC	CASSLETYRYNEQFF
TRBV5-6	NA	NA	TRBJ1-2	TGTGCCAGCAGCATCAAGAGTTATGGCTACACCTTC	CASSIKSYGYTF
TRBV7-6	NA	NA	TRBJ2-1	TGTGCCAGCAGCGTAGGGGTTTCCTACAATGAGCAGTTCTTC	CASSVGVSYNEQFF
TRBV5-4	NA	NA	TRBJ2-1	TGTGCCAGCAGCCGGGACCTCGGGAATGAGCAGTTCTTC	CASSRDLGNEQFF
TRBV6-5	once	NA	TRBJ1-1	TGTGCCAGCAGTCAAAGGCCAGCGAACACTGAAGCTTTCTTT	CASSQRPANTEAFF
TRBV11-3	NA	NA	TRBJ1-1	TGTGCCAGCAGCTTAGGTGGGGGAAGCACTGAAGCTTTCTTT	CASSLGGGSTEAFF
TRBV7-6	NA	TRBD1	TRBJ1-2	TGTGCCAGCAGCTTAGACCCGGGACAGTCCCCCAGTTATGGCTACACCTTC	CASSLDPGQSPSYGYTF
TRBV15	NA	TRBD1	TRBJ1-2	TGTGCCACCAGCAGGGACAGGGGGGCCGATGGCTACACCTTC	CATSRDRGADGYTF
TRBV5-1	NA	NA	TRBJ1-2	TGCGCCAGCAGATCCGACAGGCTCGAATTCTATGGCTACACCTTC	CASRSDRLEFYGYTF
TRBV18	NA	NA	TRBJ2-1	TGTGCCAGCTCACCAATAACAGGGTATTACAATGAGCAGTTCTTC	CASSPITGYYNEQFF
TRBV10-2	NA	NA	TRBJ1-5	TGCGCCAGCAGTTTTCACGATACCCATAACCAGCCCCAGCATTTT	CASSFHDTHNQPQHF
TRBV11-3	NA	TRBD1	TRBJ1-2	TGTGCCAGCAGCGTCGGACAGGGAACGGAGGGCTACACCTTC	CASSVGQGTEGYTF
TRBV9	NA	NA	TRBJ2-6	TGTGCCAGCAGCGTAGCGGGGTCTGGGGCCAACGTCCTGACTTTC	CASSVAGSGANVLTF
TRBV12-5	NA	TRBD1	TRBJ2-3	TGTGCTAGTGCCCAAACAGGGGCCGGTACGCAGTATTTT	CASAQTGAGTQYF
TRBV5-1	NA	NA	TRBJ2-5	TGCGCCAGCAGCTTGGCCCAAGAGACCCAGTACTTC	CASSLAQETQYF
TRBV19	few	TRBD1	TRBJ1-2	TGTGCCAGTAGCATTTCGACAGGGGGCGTATCCGGCTACACCTTC	CASSISTGGVSGYTF
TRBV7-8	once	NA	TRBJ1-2	TGTGCCAGCAGCTTAGATGCGGTTAACTATGGCTACACCTTC	CASSLDAVNYGYTF
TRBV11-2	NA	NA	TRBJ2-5	TGTGCCAGCAGCATACAGGGTTGGGAGACCCAGTACTTC	CASSIQGWETQYF
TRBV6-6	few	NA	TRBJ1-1	TGTGCCAGCAGCCTCCTAAAAGAAGCTTTCTTT	CASSLLKEAFF
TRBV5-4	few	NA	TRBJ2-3	TGTGCCAGCAGCTTTAGCACAGATACGCAGTATTTT	CASSFSTDTQYF
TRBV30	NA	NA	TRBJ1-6	TGTGCCTGGAGTGTACTTAGGGAACCCTATAATTCACCCCTCCACTTT	CAWSVLREPYNSPLHF
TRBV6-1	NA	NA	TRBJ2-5	TGTGCCAGCAGTGTCGGGAACCAAGAGACCCAGTACTTC	CASSVGNQETQYF
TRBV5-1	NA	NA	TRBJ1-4	TGCGCCAGCAGCCCCGGGTCCAATGAAAAACTGTTTTTT	CASSPGSNEKLFF
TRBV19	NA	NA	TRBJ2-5	TGTGCCAGTAGTGGGTGGGACGGACAAGAGACCCAGTACTTC	CASSGWDGQETQYF
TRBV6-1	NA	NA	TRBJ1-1	TGTACCAGCAGTGATCTCGGGAACACTGAAGCTTTCTTT	CTSSDLGNTEAFF
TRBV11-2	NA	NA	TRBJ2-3	TGTGCCAGCACCCCGACCACAGATACGCAGTATTTT	CASTPTTDTQYF
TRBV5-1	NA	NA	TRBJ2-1	TGCGCCAGCAGCTTGGGCGGGGGCCTACTGGGCAATGAGCAGTTCTTC	CASSLGGGLLGNEQFF
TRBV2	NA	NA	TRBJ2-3	TGTGCCAGCAGTGCGTCGCTAGCTCCAGATACGCAGTATTTT	CASSASLAPDTQYF
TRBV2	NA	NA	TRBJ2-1	TGTGCCAGCAGTTTGAGTACCTACAATGAGCAGTTCTTC	CASSLSTYNEQFF